The 12 T cell receptor beta chains given below trace back to one sample, sequenced in a study of T cells after yellow fever vaccination. Via MiXCR, TCRdb re-called the 5' RACE reads, giving one row per CDR3 protein. The profile shows 300,000 to 350,000 distinct CDR3 sequences, 3.5% to 4.5% of them singletons. Sequenced here: PBMCs, sampled 15 days after the yellow fever booster vaccination. These receptors were obtained from a man aged 18 to 30 who received the YFV17D yellow fever vaccine.

The chain combines TRBV5-1 with TRBJ2-1; tentative D call: TRBD2 (6 bases). Trimming left V 7 bases short and J 7 bases short, with 15 bases between. The CDR3 extends over 13 amino acids. The germline V gene encodes CDR1 SGHRS and CDR2 YFSETQ. The CDR3 coding sequence is TGCGCCAGCCAATACGGAGGAGGGAATGAGCAGTTCTTC. Its translation: CASQYGGGNEQFF.

This clonotype was observed at least ten times. The J gene is TRBJ1-1, the V gene TRBV29-1; unclear D gene. This CDR3 spans 13 amino acids. Trimming pared 2 bases from V and 4 bases from J, leaving 11 bases between. Germline-derived CDR1 and CDR2 are SQVTM and ANQGSEA. The CDR3 loop is CSVERGRATEAFF. As DNA, the CDR3 is TGCAGCGTTGAACGGGGTAGGGCCACTGAAGCTTTCTTT.

On this clonotype itself: No conserved phenylalanine or tryptophan is present at the end of the CDR3, so a read error is the likely explanation. The chain carries TRBV5-1 and TRBJ1-1; D might be TRBD1 (5 bases). The CDR3 extends over 14 amino acids. Germline V gene sequence: CDR1 SGHRS, CDR2 YFSETQ. The V and J ends lost 4 bases and 4 bases respectively, with 14 bases between them. The CDR3 loop reads CASSLDPGGTEAFL. The DNA of the CDR3 is TGCGCCAGCAGCCTGGACCCCGGGGGCACTGAAGCTTTCCTT.

The rearrangement links TRBV11-1 to TRBJ1-1; TRBD1 might be the D (5 bases). V shed 4 bases and J shed 9 bases, with 18 bases lying between them. Germline V CDR1 and CDR2: SGHAT, FQDESV (reference sequence). This CDR3 spans 14 amino acids. The CDR3 region is CASSSSGTDYKAFF. DNA for the CDR3: TGTGCCAGCAGCTCATCGGGGACTGACTACAAAGCTTTCTTT.

The genes are TRBV6-5 and TRBJ2-7; D tentatively fits TRBD1 or TRBD2 (5 bases each). Germline V gives CDR1 MNHEY, CDR2 SVGAGI. This CDR3 spans 13 amino acids. V was clipped by 6 bases and J by 4 bases, with 13 bases between them. CDR3 DNA sequence: TGTGCCAGCAGCGCTTCGTGGGGGTACGAGCAGTACGTC. It is translated as CASSASWGYEQYV.

J is TRBJ2-5 and V is TRBV11-2; 11 nucleotides align to TRBD2. The germline CDR1 and CDR2 sequences are SGHAT and FQNNGV. The CDR3 consists of 16 residues. The junction had 9 bases not matched to a gene; V was cut back by 3 bases and J by 6 bases. CDR3 in DNA: TGTGCCAGCAGCTTGACTAGCGGGGTAGGGGGGAAGACCCAGTACTTC. Translating it yields CASSLTSGVGGKTQYF.

The table lists this clonotype with many counts. The genes are TRBV12-3 or TRBV12-4 and TRBJ1-5, with 9 bases identical to TRBD1. J gave up 3 bases and V 6 bases, and 3 bases lay outside the gene matches. CDR3 length: 14 residues. CDR3 protein: CASRRDRVNQPQHF. CDR3 DNA: TGTGCCAGCAGACGGGACAGGGTCAATCAGCCCCAGCATTTT.

This clonotype has at least ten counts. The V gene is TRBV27, the J gene TRBJ1-4; a possible D gene is TRBD1 (5 bases). Germline CDR1 MNHEY, CDR2 SMNVEV (reference sequence). Trimming shortened V by 10 bases and J by 3 bases, and 18 bases separated the two germline ends. The CDR3 is made up of 15 amino acids. In DNA form, the CDR3 reads TGTGCCACCGTTATCGGGGGTGTAGCTAATGAAAAACTGTTTTTT. It translates to CATVIGGVANEKLFF.

V is TRBV27 and J is TRBJ1-2; D ambiguous. Germline-derived CDR1 and CDR2 are MNHEY and SMNVEV (reference sequence). Trimming stripped 7 bases from V and 8 bases from J, with 14 bases between. This CDR3 spans 12 amino acids. As DNA, the CDR3 is TGTGCCAGCATCGGACTTGGCGGAGGCTACACCTTC. As protein: CASIGLGGGYTF.

This clonotype has just a few counts. The chain is built from TRBV4-3 and TRBJ2-1, with 8 bases lining up with TRBD1. Germline CDR1 reads LGHNA; CDR2 reads YSLEER. The CDR3 has 14 residues. Losses at the gene ends were 3 bases for V and 4 bases for J; bases not matched to a gene: 2. In DNA, the CDR3 is TGCGCCAGCAGCCAGAGGGACAGGTACAATGAGCAGTTCTTC. Translation gives CASSQRDRYNEQFF.

The V call is TRBV5-1, the J call TRBJ2-1; TRBD2 might be the D (6 bases). Germline CDR1 is SGHRS and CDR2 is YFSETQ. The CDR3 is 16 residues long. V lost 0 bases to trimming and J lost 3 bases, with 13 bases between them. CDR3 DNA sequence: TGCGCCAGCAGCTTGGCGGGGGTCGGAAACTACAATGAGCAGTTCTTC. This encodes CASSLAGVGNYNEQFF.

The sample holds a few counts of this clonotype. This rearrangement joins TRBV20-1 to TRBJ2-5; D is unresolved. The length of the CDR3 is 12 residues. From germline, CDR1 is DFQATT and CDR2 SNEGSKA (reference sequence). V was clipped by 1 base and J by 3 bases, with 6 bases between them. Written as DNA, the CDR3 is TGCAGTGCTAGAGTTACGGAAGAGACCCAGTACTTC. This translates into CSARVTEETQYF.